This section outlines one T cell receptor (beta chain) sequence together with its context. The antigen remains undetermined. The data were obtained in a study of CD4 T cells in relation to SARS-CoV-2 and coronaviruses. Clones were sequenced by immunoSEQ multiplex PCR, and TCRdb holds only the in-frame ones, with some missing. Of about 26,000 clones in the sample, around three quarters were seen once. Unexposed donor CD4+ T cells date from 2011-2018, before the COVID-19 pandemic. After roughly 9 days of culture, CD4+ T cells were isolated. Cells permitting, SARS-CoV-2 S/N and four cold-coronavirus spikes were tested on unexposed-donor CD4+ T cells. The CDR3 loop spans 13 amino acids. V was cut by 5 bases and J by 2 bases, with 10 bases left in between. The germline gives CDR1 SGHVS, CDR2 FQNEAQ.

This chain uses TRBV7-8 with TRBJ2-7; D not certain. The sample taken for sequencing was CD4+ T cells from PBMCs, cultured in vitro. The TCR was taken from a human donor in good health. CDR3 DNA sequence: TGTGCCAGCAGCCCCCGACGCGCCTACGAGCAGTACTTC. Its translation is CASSPRRAYEQYF.